The 16 T cell receptor beta chains presented below share a single source sample, sequenced in a study of cytomegalovirus exposure and HLA in healthy donors. A multiplex PCR was run with 60 Vbeta primers and 13 Jbeta primers. The assay was immunoSEQ multiplex PCR, and TCRdb's table has in-frame clones only and misses some. The table includes about 50,000 clones, roughly 72% detected once. Sequenced sample: PBMCs. All receptors come from a woman aged 50 to 60 in good health and CMV-seronegative.

The chain uses TRBV2 and TRBJ1-5; unclear D gene. Trimming removed 4 bases from V and 4 bases from J, with 11 bases in between. In germline, CDR1 is SNHLY, CDR2 FYNNEI. CDR3 length: 14 residues. CDR3 DNA: TGTGCCAGCAGTGGGCCGGAGGTGAATCAGCCCCAGCATTTT. Translated: CASSGPEVNQPQHF.

The chain recombines TRBV28 with TRBJ1-2; 7 nucleotides line up with TRBD1. After removal of 4 bases from V and 3 bases from J, the junction contained 5 bases not matched to a gene. The CDR3 runs 14 residues. Per germline, CDR1 MDHEN and CDR2 SYDVKM. CDR3 sequence: CASSSTGIDYGYTF. In DNA form, the CDR3 reads TGTGCCAGCAGTTCGACAGGGATAGACTATGGCTACACCTTC.

This chain links TRBV28 with TRBJ1-1, with unresolved D. Germline CDR1 reads MDHEN; CDR2 reads SYDVKM. Between the trimmed V and J ends, which lost 8 bases and 5 bases, there was a span of 15 bases. The CDR3 runs 13 residues. This CDR3 reads CASGYPGKTEAFF. CDR3 nucleotides: TGTGCCAGCGGGTATCCCGGGAAAACTGAAGCTTTCTTT.

The rearrangement uses TRBV18 and TRBJ2-3, with 12 bases identical to TRBD2. V gave up 3 bases and J gave up 6 bases; unmatched junction bases: 4. CDR1 and CDR2 from the germline V gene are KGHSH and LQKENI. The CDR3 sequence is 15 residues long. In nucleotides, the CDR3 is TGTGCCAGCTCACCGGCTAGCGGGAGGGCCGATACGCAGTATTTT. Amino acids: CASSPASGRADTQYF.

V is TRBV9 and J is TRBJ2-1; 10 bases map to TRBD2. The V segment lost 0 bases and the J segment 4 bases; nucleotides outside the gene matches: 4. Germline values: CDR1 SGDLS, CDR2 YYNGEE. The CDR3 has 16 amino acids. CDR3 sequence reads: CASSVELAGRYNEQFF. The DNA of the CDR3 is TGTGCCAGCAGCGTAGAACTAGCGGGGCGATACAATGAGCAGTTCTTC.

The chain combines TRBV13 with TRBJ2-2; perhaps TRBD1 as D (8 bases). V shed 4 bases and J shed 5 bases, with 20 bases lying between them. Germline V gene lookup returns CDR1 PRHDT and CDR2 FYEKMQ (reference sequence). This CDR3 has 17 residues. The CDR3 sequence: CASSSPSTGEGTGELFF. DNA of the CDR3: TGTGCCAGCAGCTCCCCCTCGACAGGGGAGGGAACCGGGGAGCTGTTTTTT.

The rearrangement links TRBV6-5 to TRBJ1-4; D is perhaps TRBD1 (6 bases). Between the trimmed V and J ends, which lost 5 bases and 7 bases, there was a span of 14 bases. The CDR3 spans 14 residues. The germline V gene encodes CDR1 MNHEY and CDR2 SVGAGI. CDR3 DNA: TGTGCCAGCAGTCACAGGGCCCTGAGTGAAAAACTGTTTTTT. This gives the protein CASSHRALSEKLFF.

Comments on this clone: Without the conserved terminal phenylalanine or tryptophan, this CDR3 likely stems from a read error. This chain uses TRBV6-5 with TRBJ1-5; the D gene is possibly TRBD1 (5 bases). Trimming took 5 bases from V and 11 from J, leaving 16 bases between them. Per the germline V gene, CDR1 is MNHEY and CDR2 is SVGAGI. This CDR3 region has 13 residues. The CDR3 is CASSPQEVGAQHV. CDR3 bases: TGTGCCAGCAGTCCCCAAGAGGTGGGGGCCCAGCATGTT.

The rearrangement links TRBV7-8 to TRBJ1-5; 7 bases are a match to TRBD1. The J segment lost 6 bases and the V segment lost 2 bases, leaving 4 bases of the junction unmatched. Germline V gene sequence: CDR1 SGHVS, CDR2 FQNEAQ. The CDR3 is made up of 14 amino acids. The CDR3 DNA reads TGTGCCAGCAGCTTAAAACAGGGGTTTCAGCCCCAGCATTTT. As protein: CASSLKQGFQPQHF.

The J gene is TRBJ2-5, the V gene TRBV7-2; D is possibly TRBD1 (6 bases). The germline V gene encodes CDR1 SGHTA and CDR2 FQGNSA. With 5 bases removed from V and 5 bases from J, the gap between germline ends came to 12 bases. The CDR3 consists of 13 residues. This CDR3 is CASSPGHPETQYF. In nucleotides, the CDR3 is TGTGCCAGCAGCCCGGGACACCCGGAGACCCAGTACTTC.

The V gene is TRBV7-9, the J gene TRBJ1-2; D is uncertain. This CDR3 contains 16 residues. V was clipped by 4 bases and J by 4 bases, with 19 bases between them. Germline V gene lookup returns CDR1 SEHNR and CDR2 FQNEAQ (reference sequence). DNA of the CDR3: TGTGCCAGCAGCTCCCCTTCGCCGGATGGCGGCTATGGCTACACCTTC. Translation: CASSSPSPDGGYGYTF.

The gene calls are TRBV6-6 and TRBJ1-5; possible D gene TRBD1, 5 bases. CDR1 is MNHNY and CDR2 is SVGAGI in the germline V gene (reference sequence). V gave up 3 bases and J gave up 5 bases, with 11 bases separating them. The CDR3 loop spans 14 amino acids. CDR3 in amino acids: CASSYWGGDQPQHF. CDR3 sequence (DNA): TGTGCCAGCAGTTATTGGGGGGGGGATCAGCCCCAGCATTTT.

Note on this clone: Different DNA sequences within this sample yield the same CDR3. The J gene is TRBJ2-5, the V gene TRBV30; D gene ambiguous. The CDR3 extends over 13 amino acids. CDR1 is GTSNPN and CDR2 is SVGIG in the germline V gene (reference sequence). The V and J ends lost 1 base and 0 bases respectively, with 6 bases between them. The CDR3 loop is CAWSGLHQETQYF. The CDR3 DNA is TGTGCCTGGAGTGGGCTGCACCAAGAGACCCAGTACTTC.

CDR3 nucleotides: TGTGCCACCAGCTCTACAGGGACCTACGAGCAGTACTTC. Translating it yields CATSSTGTYEQYF. The J gene is TRBJ2-7, the V gene TRBV27; tentatively, D is TRBD1 (6 bases). V lost 10 bases and J 2 bases, leaving 15 bases between the germline ends. The CDR3 loop spans 13 amino acids. In germline, CDR1 is MNHEY, CDR2 SMNVEV (reference sequence).

This clone was counted between two and nine times. The rearrangement links TRBV5-1 to TRBJ2-5; a weak D match, TRBD1 (7 bases). V was cut by 4 bases and J by 4 bases, with 20 bases left in between. CDR3 length: 16 amino acids. Germline CDR1 is SGHRS and CDR2 is YFSETQ. DNA for the CDR3: TGCGCCAGCAGCGCTTCGGGTTCAGGGGGAGGAGAGACCCAGTACTTC. Its protein is CASSASGSGGGETQYF.

The rearrangement joins TRBV10-2 to TRBJ2-2, with TRBD1 identical over 10 bases. After removal of 6 bases from V and 7 bases from J, the junction contained 5 bases not matched to a gene. The CDR3 has 14 amino acids. The germline CDR1 and CDR2 sequences are WSHSY and SAAADI. In DNA form, the CDR3 reads TGCGCCAGCAGCTGGACAGGGGGTGGCGGGGAGCTGTTTTTT. Translating gives CASSWTGGGGELFF.